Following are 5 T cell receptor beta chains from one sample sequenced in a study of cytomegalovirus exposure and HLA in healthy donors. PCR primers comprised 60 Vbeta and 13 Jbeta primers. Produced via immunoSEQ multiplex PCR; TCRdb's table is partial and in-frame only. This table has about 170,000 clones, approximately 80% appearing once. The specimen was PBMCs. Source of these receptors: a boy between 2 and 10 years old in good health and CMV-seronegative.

The CDR3 is CASSSLRTSGLAYNEQFF. In nucleotides, the CDR3 is TGTGCCAGCAGCTCGCTCCGGACTAGCGGGTTGGCCTACAATGAGCAGTTCTTC. The rearrangement uses TRBV7-9 and TRBJ2-1; 11 bases line up with TRBD2. This CDR3 has 18 amino acids. Trimming took 4 bases from V and 2 from J; bases not matched to a gene: 10. Germline V lookup: CDR1 SEHNR, CDR2 FQNEAQ (reference sequence).

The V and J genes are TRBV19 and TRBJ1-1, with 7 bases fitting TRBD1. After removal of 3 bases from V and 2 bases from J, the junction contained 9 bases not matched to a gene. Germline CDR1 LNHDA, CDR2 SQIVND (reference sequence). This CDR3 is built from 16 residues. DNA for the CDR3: TGTGCCAGTAGTATCCGACAGGGATCTTCAAACACTGAAGCTTTCTTT. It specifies CASSIRQGSSNTEAFF.

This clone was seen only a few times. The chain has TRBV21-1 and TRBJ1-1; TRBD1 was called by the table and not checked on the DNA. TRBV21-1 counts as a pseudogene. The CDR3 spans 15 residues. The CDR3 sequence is CASSGTGGENTEAFF. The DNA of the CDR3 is TGTGCCAGCAGCGGAACAGGGGGCGAGAACACTGAAGCTTTCTTT.

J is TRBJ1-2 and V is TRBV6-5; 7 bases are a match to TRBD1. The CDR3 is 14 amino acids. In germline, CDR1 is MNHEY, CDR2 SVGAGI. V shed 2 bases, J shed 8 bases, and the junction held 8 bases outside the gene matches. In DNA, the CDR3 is TGTGCCAGCAGTTACACCGAAACAGGGGAAGGCTACACCTTC. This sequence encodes CASSYTETGEGYTF.

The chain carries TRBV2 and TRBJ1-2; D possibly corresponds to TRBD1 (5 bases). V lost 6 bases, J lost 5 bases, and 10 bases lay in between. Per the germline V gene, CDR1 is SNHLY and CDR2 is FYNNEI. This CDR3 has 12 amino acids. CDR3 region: CASRGLRYGYTF. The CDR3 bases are TGTGCCAGCAGGGGACTCAGATATGGCTACACCTTC.